This entry concerns a single T cell receptor (beta chain). Sequenced by immunoSEQ multiplex PCR; TCRdb stores in-frame clones only, minus some. The table records about 180,000 clones, approximately 86% of them present only once. This sample was included in a study of blood T cell repertoires in COVID-19. The CDR3 is 13 residues long. Germline V CDR1 and CDR2: SGDLS, YYNGEE. Deletions cut 2 bases from V and 1 base from J, with 7 bases between. Sequencing was carried out using peripheral blood. The gene calls are TRBV9 and TRBJ2-7; D might be TRBD2 (5 bases). The TCR comes from a middle-aged man with active or convalescent COVID-19. CDR3 sequence: CASSVGESYEQYF. The CDR3 region has the DNA TGTGCCAGCAGCGTCGGGGAGTCCTACGAGCAGTACTTC. The full variable domain, its missing parts supplied by reference TRBV9 and TRBJ2-7, is DSGVTQTPKHLITATGQRVTLRCSPRSGDLSVYWYQQSLDQGLQFLIQYYNGEERAKGNILERFSAQQFPDLHSELNLSSLELGDSALYFCASSVGESYEQYFGPGTRLTVT.